The 10 T cell receptor beta chains below all came from one sample that was sequenced in a study of blood T cell repertoires in COVID-19. The method was immunoSEQ multiplex PCR; TCRdb's version includes in-frame clones alone and lacks a portion of them. The profile shows more than 85,000 clones, around 80% of them singletons. The specimen was peripheral blood. These receptors all come from a woman aged 80 or over with acute or convalescent COVID-19.

The V call is TRBV28, the J call TRBJ1-3, with 8 bases lining up with TRBD1. CDR1 is MDHEN, CDR2 SYDVKM, per germline. This CDR3 region has 16 residues. Unmatched junction bases numbered 12, after V lost 6 bases and J lost 5 bases. The CDR3 nucleotides read TGTGCCAGCAGCCGTGGTTCCGGACAGGGTAGAAACACCATATATTTT. Translated, it gives CASSRGSGQGRNTIYF.

The chain couples TRBV14 to TRBJ2-5; TRBD2 might be the D (6 bases). The germline V gene encodes CDR1 SGHDN and CDR2 FVKESK. The CDR3 spans 11 residues. V gave up 1 base and J gave up 11 bases, with 8 bases separating them. The CDR3 DNA is TGTGCCAGCAGCCAAGGGCGGGATCAGTACTTC. It translates to CASSQGRDQYF. Together with reference TRBV14 and TRBJ2-5, the CDR3 gives the full variable domain: EAGVTQFPSHSVIEKGQTVTLRCDPISGHDNLYWYRRVMGKEIKFLLHFVKESKQDESGMPNNRFLAERTGGTYSTLKVQPAELEDSGVYFCASSQGRDQYFGPGTRLLVL.

The chain is built from TRBV18 and TRBJ2-1; 10 nucleotides agree with TRBD2. This CDR3 has 15 residues. Germline V gene data show CDR1 as KGHSH and CDR2 as LQKENI. Trimming removed 3 bases from V and 7 bases from J; junction bases left unmatched: 6. The CDR3 region is CASSPPSGRGNEQFF. Written as DNA, the CDR3 is TGTGCCAGCTCACCCCCTAGCGGGAGAGGAAATGAGCAGTTCTTC.

The gene calls are TRBV24-1 and TRBJ2-1; no firm D call. This CDR3 spans 16 amino acids. CDR1 and CDR2 (germline): KGHDR, SFDVKD. Trimming removed 0 bases from V and 7 bases from J, with 15 bases in between. DNA of the CDR3: TGTGCCACCAGTGATTTGGATCCGGGTAGTAGGAATGAGCAGTTCTTC. Its translation: CATSDLDPGSRNEQFF.

The chain uses TRBV13 and TRBJ2-1; 8 bases fit TRBD2. This CDR3 has 14 amino acids. Germline CDR1 PRHDT, CDR2 FYEKMQ (reference sequence). Trimming at V came to 1 base and at J to 7 bases, leaving 3 bases not matched to a gene. The CDR3 nucleotides are TGTGCCAGCAGCTTAGTGCGCGGGGGGAATGAGCAGTTCTTC. This translates into CASSLVRGGNEQFF.

The gene calls are TRBV28 and TRBJ1-3; tentatively, D is TRBD1 (6 bases). Between the trimmed V and J ends, which lost 10 bases and 0 bases, there was a span of 16 bases. The CDR3 extends over 15 amino acids. CDR1 and CDR2 (germline): MDHEN, SYDVKM. Written as DNA, the CDR3 is TGTGCCACCCAGCCACAGGGAAACTCTGGAAACACCATATATTTT. Translated, it gives CATQPQGNSGNTIYF.

The genes are TRBV11-2 and TRBJ2-2; no definite D call. This CDR3 is 15 amino acids long. Trimming removed 4 bases at V and 2 bases at J, with 11 bases between. Germline CDR1 and CDR2: SGHAT and FQNNGV. The CDR3: CASSSVRQNTGELFF. In nucleotides, the CDR3 is TGTGCCAGCAGCTCCGTTCGACAAAACACCGGGGAGCTGTTTTTT.

The gene calls are TRBV24-1 and TRBJ1-1; D may be TRBD1 (5 bases). Germline values: CDR1 KGHDR, CDR2 SFDVKD. The CDR3 loop spans 13 amino acids. V lost 3 bases to trimming and J lost 7 bases, with 11 bases between them. The CDR3 nucleotides read TGTGCCACCAGTGATGGGGCCACGGTTGAAGCTTTCTTT. It translates to CATSDGATVEAFF.

The V gene is TRBV3-1 (or the pseudogene TRBV3-2), the J gene TRBJ2-4; D remains unclear. Germline V lookup: CDR1 LGHDT, CDR2 YNNKEL (reference sequence). Trimming stripped 0 bases from V and 6 bases from J, with 12 bases between. The CDR3 spans 15 residues. CDR3 nucleotide sequence: TGTGCCAGCAGCCAAGACGACGCCCGAGGAAACATTCAGTACTTC. Residues: CASSQDDARGNIQYF.

This clone occurred once. V and J are TRBV3-1 (or the pseudogene TRBV3-2) and TRBJ2-1; the match to TRBD2 covers 8 bases. CDR1 and CDR2 from the germline V gene are LGHDT and YNNKEL (reference sequence). The V gene end was trimmed by 4 bases and the J gene end by 5 bases; junction bases not matched to a gene: 7. The CDR3 runs to 15 residues. The CDR3 DNA follows: TGTGCCAGCAGCCTCTCCGGGACTAGGAACAATGAGCAGTTCTTC. Translation: CASSLSGTRNNEQFF.